The 9 T cell receptor beta chains reported below all come from one sample, sequenced in a study of regulatory T cells in long-lasting Graves disease. CDR3 regions were amplified by Arm-PCR using iRepertoire HTBI primers to build TCR beta libraries. TCRdb used MiXCR to reprocess the multiplex PCR reads, holding one entry per CDR3 protein. The table lists about 530,000 distinct CDR3 sequences, about 16% of them singletons. Time point indicated: newly diagnosed GD, antithyroid drugs for less than 3 months. From PBMCs, RNA was extracted and then used to make the TCR library. The same data also went into a second study, on T cells in Graves' hyperthyroidism and ophthalmopathy.

The source was peripheral blood mononuclear cells (PBMCs), collected at new diagnosis, from a patient treated with antithyroid drugs. Every receptor here comes from a woman aged 40 to 65 with Graves disease.

Turning to this clonotype: One end of the junction does not line up with germline, which may come from a read error. V is TRBV2 and J is TRBJ1-3; possible D gene TRBD1, 5 bases. Germline CDR1 reads SNHLY; CDR2 reads FYNNEI. The CDR3 contains 12 residues. The CDR3 sequence: CASGYSGDTIYF. CDR3 nucleotides: TGTGCCTCAGGGTACTCTGGAGACACCATATATTTT. The full variable domain, rest sourced from reference TRBV2 and TRBJ1-3, is EPEVTQTPSHQVTQMGQEVILRCVPISNHLYFYWYRQILGQKVEFLVSFYNNEISEKSEIFDDQFSVERPDGSNFTLKIRSTKLEDSAMYFCASGYSGDTIYFGEGSWLTVV.

In this sample, this clonotype turned up a few times. Possible read error: a much larger clone is one base away. The chain carries TRBV6-1 and TRBJ1-1; no reliable D call. The CDR3 totals 18 residues. Per germline, CDR1 MNHNS and CDR2 SASEGT. CDR3 loop: CASSEWVGKPKRNTGAFF. CDR3 DNA sequence: TGTGCCAGCAGTGAATGGGTAGGCAAACCAAAAAGGAACACTGGAGCTTTCTTT.

This clonotype has a handful of counts. V usage is TRBV12-3 or TRBV12-4 and J usage is TRBJ1-5; D remains ambiguous. This CDR3 comprises 15 residues. The V end was cut by 4 bases, the J end by 2 bases, with 12 bases between. The CDR3 loop reads CASSSGFSGNQPQHF. CDR3 sequence (DNA): TGTGCCAGCAGTTCGGGTTTTTCGGGCAATCAGCCCCAGCATTTT.

The rearrangement uses TRBV19 and TRBJ1-6, with D possibly TRBD1 on 5 matching bases. Trimming took off 7 bases at V and 8 bases at J, with 21 bases between the two ends. CDR1 is LNHDA, CDR2 SQIVND, per germline (reference sequence). CDR3 length: 16 amino acids. CDR3 sequence reads: CASTGAAGRGDSPLHF. DNA of the CDR3: TGTGCCAGTACCGGGGCGGCAGGGCGAGGAGATTCACCCCTCCACTTT.

The V call is TRBV10-3, the J call TRBJ1-3; 8 bases are shared with TRBD1. With V trimmed by 4 bases and J by 4 bases, 9 bases remained unmatched. CDR3 length equals 16 residues. Germline assignment: CDR1 ENHRY and CDR2 SYGVKD. CDR3 in amino acids: CAISGMDRVRGNTIYF. DNA of the CDR3: TGTGCCATCAGTGGAATGGACAGGGTGAGGGGAAACACCATATATTTT.

The sample holds many counts of this clonotype. The chain joins TRBV11-2 to TRBJ1-1, with D possibly matching TRBD1 (5 bases). The CDR3 contains 13 residues. The V and J ends lost 8 bases and 1 base respectively, with 11 bases between them. Germline CDR1 reads SGHAT; CDR2 reads FQNNGV. Written as DNA, the CDR3 is TGTGCCAGCGCACCTAGGGGGAACACTGAAGCTTTCTTT. It yields the protein CASAPRGNTEAFF.

This clonotype was recorded many times. The gene calls are TRBV6-2 or TRBV6-3 and TRBJ2-3; maybe TRBD2 (6 bases). V dropped 0 bases and J dropped 11 bases, with 21 bases sitting between them. Germline V gives CDR1 MNHEY, CDR2 SVGEGT. CDR3 length: 16 amino acids. CDR3 residues: CASSYSSGQTAGKQYF. The CDR3 DNA is TGTGCCAGCAGTTACTCGAGTGGTCAGACCGCGGGGAAGCAGTATTTT.

Concerning this clonotype itself: A junction boundary mismatches the germline segment, possibly from a read error. The rearrangement uses TRBV18 and TRBJ1-1; TRBD1 matches 10 bases. The CDR3 runs to 14 residues. Germline CDR1 reads KGHSH; CDR2 reads LQKENI. For the CDR3, the DNA is TGTGCCAGCTCAAAGGACAGGGGGACTTCTGAAGTTTTCTTT. It is translated as CASSKDRGTSEVFF.

This clonotype has a handful of counts. The chain has TRBV6-1 and TRBJ2-5; D unclear. The germline V gene encodes CDR1 MNHNS and CDR2 SASEGT. The CDR3 is 14 amino acids. V gave up 4 bases and J gave up 2 bases, with 11 bases separating them. The CDR3 DNA reads TGTGCCAGCAGTGGATGGTCTGCACAAGAGACCCAGTACTTC. Translation gives CASSGWSAQETQYF.